This passage covers 27 T cell receptor beta chains from one sample sequenced in a study of shared T cell receptors in the human thymus (dated by TCRdb to about 2021). To prepare the library, the immunoSEQ multiplex PCR assay was applied. TCRdb's version of the immuneACCESS table is confined to in-frame rearrangements and falls short of the full clone set. An unresolved V gene accounts for under half of the shortfall where checked; the remainder is of unknown origin. For this sample the table gives 500,000 to 750,000 clones, of which 85% to 90% were detected only once. The ten largest clones capture over 0.008% of the sample. This sample was also put to use in a study of human thymus T cells.

The sample comprised thymocytes. The receptors shown here come from a boy in the first two years of life with a congenital heart defect. Donor details come from another sample of the same person, matched by shared clones.

The chain couples TRBV6-5 to TRBJ2-2; tentatively, D is TRBD1 (6 bases). Trimming took off 6 bases at V and 4 bases at J, with 12 bases between the two ends. Germline CDR1 MNHEY, CDR2 SVGAGI. This CDR3 is 14 amino acids long. The CDR3 sequence: CASRDSRSTGELFF. CDR3 nucleotide sequence: TGTGCCAGCAGGGACAGCCGGAGCACCGGGGAGCTGTTTTTT.

This clone was seen only once. The chain combines TRBV9 with TRBJ2-7; 7 positions match TRBD1. Looked up from germline, CDR1 is SGDLS and CDR2 is YYNGEE. The J segment lost 2 bases and the V segment lost 0 bases, leaving 2 bases of the junction unmatched. This CDR3 is 14 amino acids long. This CDR3 reads CASSVETGTYEQYF. CDR3 nucleotides: TGTGCCAGCAGCGTAGAGACAGGGACCTACGAGCAGTACTTC. Full variable domain (rest looked up from reference TRBV9 and TRBJ2-7): DSGVTQTPKHLITATGQRVTLRCSPRSGDLSVYWYQQSLDQGLQFLIQYYNGEERAKGNILERFSAQQFPDLHSELNLSSLELGDSALYFCASSVETGTYEQYFGPGTRLTVT.

The chain is built from TRBV11-3 and TRBJ2-1, with 7 positions matching TRBD2. CDR3 length: 14 residues. Per the germline V gene, CDR1 is SGHNT and CDR2 is YENEEA. V lost 0 bases, J lost 8 bases, and 4 bases stayed unmatched. CDR3 nucleotides: TGTGCCAGCAGCTTAGACGGCGGGAGTCATGAGCAGTTCTTC. Its protein product is CASSLDGGSHEQFF.

The chain carries TRBV6-1 and TRBJ2-5; possibly TRBD2 for D (5 bases). CDR1 is MNHNS and CDR2 is SASEGT in the germline V gene. V lost 2 bases and J lost 5, with 12 bases in between. The CDR3 runs to 14 residues. CDR3 loop: CASSEWRVRETQYF. The CDR3 DNA reads as TGTGCCAGCAGTGAATGGCGGGTGAGGGAGACCCAGTACTTC.

This clone was detected only once. The chain combines TRBV7-9 with TRBJ1-1; D remains ambiguous. With 6 bases removed from V and 4 bases from J, the gap between germline ends came to 12 bases. Germline lookup yields CDR1 SEHNR and CDR2 FQNEAQ (reference sequence). The CDR3 is made up of 13 amino acids. As DNA, the CDR3 is TGTGCCAGCAGTAGGACCGAGGGCACTGAAGCTTTCTTT. This gives the protein CASSRTEGTEAFF.

The chain recombines TRBV4-3 with TRBJ1-1; D may be TRBD1 (6 bases). The V end lost 1 base, the J end lost 1 base, and 13 bases lay between the germline ends. The CDR3 runs 16 residues. Germline CDR1 is LGHNA and CDR2 is YSLEER. As DNA, the CDR3 is TGCGCCAGCAGCCAAGCGGGAGGGGGATGGAACACTGAAGCTTTCTTT. Residues: CASSQAGGGWNTEAFF.

V usage is TRBV5-4 and J usage is TRBJ2-7, with D possibly matching TRBD2 (6 bases). This CDR3 contains 17 residues. Germline V gene lookup returns CDR1 SGHNT and CDR2 YYREEE (reference sequence). Trimming shortened V by 7 bases and J by 0 bases, and 23 bases separated the two germline ends. CDR3 in DNA: TGTGCCAGCTCGGAGCCTCGGGACTTAAATAGCTCCTACGAGCAGTACTTC. It specifies CASSEPRDLNSSYEQYF.

This sequence joins TRBV27 and TRBJ2-1; the match to TRBD2 covers 11 bases. Losses at the gene ends were 6 bases for V and 3 bases for J; bases not matched to a gene: 1. Germline lookup yields CDR1 MNHEY and CDR2 SMNVEV (reference sequence). CDR3 length: 14 residues. In nucleotides, the CDR3 is TGTGCCAGCAGGACTAGCGGGAACTACAATGAGCAGTTCTTC. This sequence encodes CASRTSGNYNEQFF.

The chain employs TRBV13 and TRBJ2-5, with 8 bases lining up with TRBD1. The trim removed 5 bases at V and 5 bases at J, leaving 7 bases unmatched. The CDR3 runs to 14 residues. CDR1 and CDR2 from the germline V gene are PRHDT and FYEKMQ (reference sequence). The CDR3 sequence: CASSRMGDRETQYF. CDR3 nucleotide sequence: TGTGCCAGCAGCCGCATGGGGGACAGGGAGACCCAGTACTTC.

This clone was seen once. The J gene is TRBJ2-3, the V gene TRBV12-5; no reliable D call. This CDR3 comprises 15 residues. Germline V CDR1 and CDR2: LGHNT, FRNRAP. V lost 0 bases and J lost 0, with 7 bases in between. This CDR3 reads CASGLVSPSTDTQYF. CDR3 DNA sequence: TGTGCTAGTGGTTTGGTTAGCCCTAGCACAGATACGCAGTATTTT.

V is TRBV4-2 and J is TRBJ2-2; 11 bases match TRBD1. CDR3 length equals 17 residues. Trimming took 7 bases from V and 4 from J; bases not matched to a gene: 11. Germline loops: CDR1 LGHNA, CDR2 YNFKEQ. The CDR3 DNA reads TGTGCCAGCAATTCCCTCCGGGACAGGGGGTCCACCGGGGAGCTGTTTTTT. Protein: CASNSLRDRGSTGELFF.

The chain employs TRBV9 and TRBJ2-7; 8 bases are shared with TRBD1. Germline CDR1 is SGDLS and CDR2 is YYNGEE. The V and J ends lost 4 bases and 2 bases, in that order; junction bases with no gene match: 11. CDR3 length equals 16 residues. CDR3: CASSQMDRETPYEQYF. In nucleotides, the CDR3 is TGTGCCAGCAGCCAGATGGACAGGGAAACCCCCTACGAGCAGTACTTC.

This sequence joins TRBV7-9 and TRBJ2-5; weak D call: TRBD1 (6 bases). The CDR3 length is 16 residues. Trimming removed 5 bases at V and 5 bases at J, with 21 bases between. The V gene's germline CDR1 is SEHNR and CDR2 FQNEAQ (reference sequence). In nucleotides, the CDR3 is TGTGCCAGCAGCCCCCCCCTTCTACAGGGTCAGGAGACCCAGTACTTC. As protein: CASSPPLLQGQETQYF.

The chain recombines TRBV7-9 with TRBJ2-2; D is undetermined. Trimming took off 1 base at V and 6 bases at J, with 12 bases between the two ends. From germline, CDR1 is SEHNR and CDR2 FQNEAQ (reference sequence). The CDR3 is 15 residues long. As DNA, the CDR3 is TGTGCCAGCAGCTTAGGACATAAAGCCTCCGGGGAGCTGTTTTTT. The encoded protein is CASSLGHKASGELFF.

This chain links TRBV11-3 with TRBJ1-2; D unclear. The germline CDR1 and CDR2 sequences are SGHNT and YENEEA. V lost 3 bases, J lost 1 base, and 12 bases lay in between. This CDR3 comprises 15 residues. The DNA for the CDR3 is TGTGCCAGCAGCTTCCCCGGGGTTCATAACTATGGCTACACCTTC. It translates to CASSFPGVHNYGYTF.

In the case of this clone: The junction departs from the called germline gene at one end, perhaps through a read error. The rearrangement links TRBV7-7 to TRBJ2-1, with unresolved D. The CDR3 has 12 amino acids. The germline CDR1 and CDR2 sequences are SSHAT and FNYEAQ (reference sequence). CDR3 sequence (DNA): TGTGCTAGCAGCTCAGCCCACGGTGAGCAGTTCTTC. Translated, it gives CASSSAHGEQFF.

As to this clone: This sample also contains other DNA sequences that code for the same CDR3. The chain is built from TRBV27 and TRBJ2-3, with 7 positions matching TRBD2. The CDR3 is made up of 16 amino acids. Germline V gene lookup returns CDR1 MNHEY and CDR2 SMNVEV (reference sequence). After removal of 6 bases from V and 2 bases from J, the junction contained 11 bases not matched to a gene. CDR3: CASSPLAGEYTDTQYF. The CDR3 DNA sequence: TGTGCCAGCAGCCCTCTGGCGGGAGAGTACACAGATACGCAGTATTTT.

This chain joins TRBV30 and TRBJ1-5; 7 nucleotides align to TRBD1. The J segment lost 2 bases and the V segment lost 0 bases, leaving 13 bases of the junction unmatched. CDR1 GTSNPN and CDR2 SVGIG come from the germline V gene (reference sequence). The CDR3 extends over 18 amino acids. Here the CDR3 reads CAWSVQVRRGGRNQPQHF. As DNA, the CDR3 is TGTGCCTGGAGTGTACAGGTCCGCAGAGGGGGCCGCAATCAGCCCCAGCATTTT.

V is TRBV4-3 and J is TRBJ2-3, with 8 bases that match TRBD2. V shed 4 bases, J shed 2 bases, and the junction held 2 bases outside the gene matches. The CDR3 is 14 amino acids. CDR1 and CDR2 (germline): LGHNA, YSLEER. CDR3 DNA sequence: TGCGCCAGCAGCCGCGGGGGGTACACAGATACGCAGTATTTT. Protein sequence: CASSRGGYTDTQYF.

This clone has only one observation. CDR3 DNA: TGTGCCAGCAGTACGAACGAAGGGGTTTCCTCCACAGATACGCAGTATTTT. Translating it yields CASSTNEGVSSTDTQYF. The chain couples TRBV2 to TRBJ2-3, with D maybe TRBD1 (5 bases). CDR1 is SNHLY, CDR2 FYNNEI, per germline. The germline V and J ends were trimmed by 5 bases and 2 bases, with 20 bases remaining between them. The CDR3 loop spans 17 amino acids.

The rearrangement links TRBV27 to TRBJ2-7, with 10 positions matching TRBD2. The CDR3 length is 15 residues. CDR1 MNHEY and CDR2 SMNVEV come from the germline V gene (reference sequence). The trim removed 2 bases at V and 7 bases at J, leaving 8 bases unmatched. Here the CDR3 DNA reads TGTGCCAGCAGTTTAAGGCTAGCGGGAGCAGGAGAGCAGTACTTC. It translates to CASSLRLAGAGEQYF.

V gene TRBV29-1 combines with J gene TRBJ1-2, with D unclear. The CDR3 is 12 amino acids. The V gene's germline CDR1 is SQVTM and CDR2 ANQGSEA. The germline V and J ends were trimmed by 7 bases and 7 bases, with 16 bases remaining between them. The CDR3 bases are TGCAGCGCCGACACGGCCGCCCCTGGCTACACCTTC. It codes for CSADTAAPGYTF.

This sequence joins TRBV5-4 and TRBJ2-1, with D tentatively TRBD2 (6 bases). The germline V and J ends were trimmed by 0 bases and 0 bases, with 7 bases remaining between them. CDR3 length: 15 amino acids. The germline V gene has CDR1 SGHNT and CDR2 YYREEE (reference sequence). Here the CDR3 reads CASSLERVSYNEQFF. DNA of the CDR3: TGTGCCAGCAGCTTGGAGCGGGTCTCCTACAATGAGCAGTTCTTC.

V and J are TRBV4-3 and TRBJ1-3; 9 nucleotides align to TRBD1. Trimming at V came to 6 bases and at J to 2 bases, leaving 14 bases not matched to a gene. The CDR3 loop spans 18 amino acids. Germline values: CDR1 LGHNA, CDR2 YSLEER. The CDR3 spells CASSLGTGTLRAGNTIYF. DNA for the CDR3: TGCGCCAGCAGTCTCGGGACAGGGACCTTAAGGGCTGGAAACACCATATATTTT.

The gene calls are TRBV27 and TRBJ1-2; 9 nucleotides line up with TRBD1. The CDR3 sequence is 14 residues long. V lost 4 bases, J lost 4 bases, and 4 bases stayed unmatched. Germline lookup yields CDR1 MNHEY and CDR2 SMNVEV (reference sequence). CDR3 sequence: CASSSLTGGYGYTF. The CDR3 DNA sequence: TGTGCCAGCAGTTCCCTGACAGGGGGCTATGGCTACACCTTC.

The chain carries TRBV2 and TRBJ1-2; tentatively, D is TRBD1 (5 bases). The ends were cut back, 6 bases at V and 3 bases at J, with 5 bases in the middle. This CDR3 spans 11 amino acids. Germline CDR1 SNHLY, CDR2 FYNNEI. The CDR3 is CASRGHYGYTF. Written as DNA, the CDR3 is TGTGCCAGCAGGGGGCACTATGGCTACACCTTC.

The chain links TRBV11-2 to TRBJ1-4; D not certain. The germline CDR1 and CDR2 sequences are SGHAT and FQNNGV. The CDR3 runs 15 residues. V shed 6 bases and J shed 8 bases, with 19 bases lying between them. CDR3 DNA sequence: TGTGCCAGCAGTTTGGGTCGGCGGGGTTACGAAAAACTGTTTTTT. As protein: CASSLGRRGYEKLFF.